The clone carrying this T cell receptor beta chain occurred once. The data were obtained in a study of blood T cell repertoires in COVID-19. Overall study: From the United States, Italy and Spain came samples of acute and convalescent COVID-19. From T cells, B-cell-depleted T cells, or PBMCs came the material, which was cDNA or gDNA.

Germline V gives CDR1 MNHNY, CDR2 SVGAGI (reference sequence). The CDR3 covers 14 residues. V was cut by 8 bases and J by 0 bases, with 13 bases left in between. Study processing details: Nucleated cell number was recorded as an estimate derived from reference gene primer amplification. The assay was immunoSEQ multiplex PCR, and TCRdb's table has in-frame clones only and misses some. D and trimming were read from the DNA, whereas the V and J calls and clone size are those reported in that table. This table has approximately 150,000 clones, around 90% appearing once. The chain employs TRBV6-6 and TRBJ2-5; a weak D match, TRBD1 (6 bases). The receptor was isolated from a man in his sixties with active or convalescent COVID-19. What was sequenced was peripheral blood. CDR3 coding DNA: TGTGCCAGCTCCCCCGGACAGAACCAAGAGACCCAGTACTTC. Translated, it gives CASSPGQNQETQYF.